This TCR beta chain derives from a study of cytomegalovirus exposure and HLA in healthy donors. This CDR3 contains 15 residues. Both 60 Vbeta primers and 13 Jbeta primers went into the PCR. Here immunoSEQ multiplex PCR was the method, and the copy in TCRdb shows in-frame clones only, minus some. The sample lists tens of thousands of clones, 60% to 85% occurring once. This clonotype originated in a man aged 40-55 years in good health and CMV-seronegative. The sample taken for sequencing was PBMCs. The chain links TRBV21-1 to TRBJ2-5; the table's D call, TRBD2, was not checked against the DNA. TRBV21-1 constitutes a pseudogene. The DNA of the CDR3 is TGTGCCAGCACCAGCGGGGGGGCGGGAGAGGAGACCCAGTACTTC. Amino acids: CASTSGGAGEETQYF.